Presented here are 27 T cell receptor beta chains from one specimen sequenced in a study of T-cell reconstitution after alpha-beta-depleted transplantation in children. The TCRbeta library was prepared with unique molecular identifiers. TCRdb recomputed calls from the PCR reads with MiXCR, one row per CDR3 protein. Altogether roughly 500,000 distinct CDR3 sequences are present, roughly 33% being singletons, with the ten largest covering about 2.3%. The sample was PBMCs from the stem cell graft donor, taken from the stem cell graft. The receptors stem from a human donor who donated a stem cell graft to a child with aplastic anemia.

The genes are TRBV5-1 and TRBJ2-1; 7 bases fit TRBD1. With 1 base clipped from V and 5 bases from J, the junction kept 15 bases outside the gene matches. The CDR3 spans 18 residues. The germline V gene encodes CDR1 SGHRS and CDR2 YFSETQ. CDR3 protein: CASSLMAQGPGGHNEQFF. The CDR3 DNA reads TGCGCCAGCAGCTTGATGGCTCAAGGGCCAGGGGGACACAATGAGCAGTTCTTC.

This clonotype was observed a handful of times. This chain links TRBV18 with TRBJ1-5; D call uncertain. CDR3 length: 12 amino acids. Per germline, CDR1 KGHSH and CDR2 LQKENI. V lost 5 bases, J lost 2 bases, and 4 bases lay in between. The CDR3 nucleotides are TGTGCCAGCTCAAATGGCAATCAGCCCCAGCATTTT. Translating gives CASSNGNQPQHF.

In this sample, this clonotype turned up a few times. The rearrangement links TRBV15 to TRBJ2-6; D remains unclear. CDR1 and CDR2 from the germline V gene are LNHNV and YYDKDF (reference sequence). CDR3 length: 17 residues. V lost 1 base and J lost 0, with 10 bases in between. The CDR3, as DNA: TGTGCCACCAGCAGAGGTGACCCCTACTCTGGGGCCAACGTCCTGACTTTC. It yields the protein CATSRGDPYSGANVLTF.

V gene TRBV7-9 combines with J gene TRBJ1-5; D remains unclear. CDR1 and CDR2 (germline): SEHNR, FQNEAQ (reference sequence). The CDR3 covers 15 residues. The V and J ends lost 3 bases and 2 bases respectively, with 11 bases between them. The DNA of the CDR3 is TGTGCCAGCAGCTTTACGAGTGGGGGCAATCAGCCCCAGCATTTT. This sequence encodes CASSFTSGGNQPQHF.

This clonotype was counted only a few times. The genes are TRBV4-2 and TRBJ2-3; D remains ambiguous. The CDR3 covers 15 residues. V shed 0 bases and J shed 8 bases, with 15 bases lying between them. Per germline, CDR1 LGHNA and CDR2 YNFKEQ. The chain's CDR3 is CASSQDSPGRATQYF. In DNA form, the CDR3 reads TGTGCCAGCAGCCAAGACTCCCCGGGCAGAGCTACGCAGTATTTT.

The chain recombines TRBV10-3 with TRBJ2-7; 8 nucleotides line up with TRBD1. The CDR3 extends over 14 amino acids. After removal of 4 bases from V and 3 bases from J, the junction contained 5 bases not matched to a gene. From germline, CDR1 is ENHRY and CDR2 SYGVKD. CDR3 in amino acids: CAISGGTGLYEQYF. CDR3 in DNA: TGTGCCATCAGTGGCGGGACAGGCCTCTACGAGCAGTACTTC.

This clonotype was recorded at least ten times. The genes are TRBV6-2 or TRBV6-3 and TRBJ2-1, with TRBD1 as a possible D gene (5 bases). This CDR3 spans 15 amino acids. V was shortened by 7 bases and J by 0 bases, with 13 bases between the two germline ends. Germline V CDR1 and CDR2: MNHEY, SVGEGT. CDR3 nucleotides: TGTGCCAGCAATTTATGGGGCAGCTCCTACAATGAGCAGTTCTTC. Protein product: CASNLWGSSYNEQFF.

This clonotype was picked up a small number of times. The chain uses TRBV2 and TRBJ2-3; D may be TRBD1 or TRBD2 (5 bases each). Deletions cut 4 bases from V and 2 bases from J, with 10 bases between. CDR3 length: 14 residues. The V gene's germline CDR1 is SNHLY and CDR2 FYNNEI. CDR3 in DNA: TGTGCCAGCAGTGTAATCGGGGCCACAGATACGCAGTATTTT. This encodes CASSVIGATDTQYF. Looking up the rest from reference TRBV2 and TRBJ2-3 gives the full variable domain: EPEVTQTPSHQVTQMGQEVILRCVPISNHLYFYWYRQILGQKVEFLVSFYNNEISEKSEIFDDQFSVERPDGSNFTLKIRSTKLEDSAMYFCASSVIGATDTQYFGPGTRLTVL.

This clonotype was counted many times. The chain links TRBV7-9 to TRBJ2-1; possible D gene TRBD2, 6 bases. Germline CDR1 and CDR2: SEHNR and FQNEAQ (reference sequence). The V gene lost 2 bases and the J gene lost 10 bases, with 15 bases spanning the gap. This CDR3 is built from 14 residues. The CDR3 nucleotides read TGTGCCAGCAGCTTAAATTTTTTGGGAGGCGAGCAGTTCTTC. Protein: CASSLNFLGGEQFF.

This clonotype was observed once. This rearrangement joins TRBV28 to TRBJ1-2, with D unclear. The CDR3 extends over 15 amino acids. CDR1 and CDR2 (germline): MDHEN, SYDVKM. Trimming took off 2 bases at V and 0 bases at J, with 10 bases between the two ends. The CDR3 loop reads CASSLTPTANYGYTF. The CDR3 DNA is TGTGCCAGCAGTTTAACCCCGACGGCTAACTATGGCTACACCTTC.

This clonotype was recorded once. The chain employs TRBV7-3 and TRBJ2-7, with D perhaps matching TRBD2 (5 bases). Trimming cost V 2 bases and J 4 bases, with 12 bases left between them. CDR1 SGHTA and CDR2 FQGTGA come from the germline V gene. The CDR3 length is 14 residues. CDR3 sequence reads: CASSLFGGQYEQYF. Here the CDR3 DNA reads TGTGCCAGCAGCTTATTCGGAGGCCAGTACGAGCAGTACTTC.

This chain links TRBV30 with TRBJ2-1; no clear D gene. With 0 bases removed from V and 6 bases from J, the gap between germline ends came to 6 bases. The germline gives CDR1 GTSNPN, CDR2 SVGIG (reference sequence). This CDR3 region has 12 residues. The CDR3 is CAWSVPRNEQFF. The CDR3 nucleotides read TGTGCCTGGAGTGTACCCCGCAATGAGCAGTTCTTC.

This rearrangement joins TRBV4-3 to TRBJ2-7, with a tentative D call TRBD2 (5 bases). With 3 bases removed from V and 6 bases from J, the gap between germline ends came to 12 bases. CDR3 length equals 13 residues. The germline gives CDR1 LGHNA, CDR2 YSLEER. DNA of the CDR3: TGCGCCAGCAGCCAGAGGCGAGGGCTCGAGCAGTACTTC. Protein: CASSQRRGLEQYF.

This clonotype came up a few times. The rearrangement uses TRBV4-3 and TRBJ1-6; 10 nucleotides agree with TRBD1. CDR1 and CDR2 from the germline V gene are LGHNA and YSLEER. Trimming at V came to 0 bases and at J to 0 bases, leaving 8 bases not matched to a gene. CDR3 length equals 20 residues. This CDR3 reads CASSQDVGTGAGSYNSPLHF. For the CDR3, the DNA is TGCGCCAGCAGCCAAGATGTGGGGACAGGGGCGGGCTCCTATAATTCACCCCTCCACTTT.

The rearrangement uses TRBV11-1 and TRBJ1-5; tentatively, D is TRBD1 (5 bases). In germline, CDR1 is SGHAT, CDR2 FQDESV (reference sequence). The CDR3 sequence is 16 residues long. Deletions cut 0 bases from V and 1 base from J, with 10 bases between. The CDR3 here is CASSLAGPPSNQPQHF. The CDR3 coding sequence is TGTGCCAGCAGCTTAGCGGGGCCCCCAAGCAATCAGCCCCAGCATTTT.

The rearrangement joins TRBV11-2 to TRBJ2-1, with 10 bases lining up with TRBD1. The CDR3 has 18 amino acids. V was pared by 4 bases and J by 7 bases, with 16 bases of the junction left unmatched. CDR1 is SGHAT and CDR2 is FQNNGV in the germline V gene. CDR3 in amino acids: CASSSTLFRDRGFNEQFF. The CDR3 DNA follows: TGTGCCAGCAGCTCTACCCTCTTTAGGGACAGGGGATTTAATGAGCAGTTCTTC.

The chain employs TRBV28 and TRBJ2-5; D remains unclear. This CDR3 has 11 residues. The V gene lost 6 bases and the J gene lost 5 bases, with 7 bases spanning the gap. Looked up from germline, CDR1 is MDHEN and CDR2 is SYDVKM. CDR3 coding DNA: TGTGCCAGCAGGATGTGGGAGACCCAGTACTTC. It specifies CASRMWETQYF.

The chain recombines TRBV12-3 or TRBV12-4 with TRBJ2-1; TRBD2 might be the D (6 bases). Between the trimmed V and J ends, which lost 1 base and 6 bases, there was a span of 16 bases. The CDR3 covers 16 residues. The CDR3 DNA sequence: TGTGCCAGCAGTTTAGGGTCTAGCGAGAATGTCAATGAGCAGTTCTTC. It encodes CASSLGSSENVNEQFF.

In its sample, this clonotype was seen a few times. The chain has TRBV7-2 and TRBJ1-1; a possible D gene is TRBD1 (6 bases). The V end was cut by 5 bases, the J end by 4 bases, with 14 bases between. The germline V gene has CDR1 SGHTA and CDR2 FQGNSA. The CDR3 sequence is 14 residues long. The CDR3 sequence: CASSASGTITEAFF. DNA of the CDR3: TGTGCCAGCAGCGCGTCCGGGACAATCACTGAAGCTTTCTTT.

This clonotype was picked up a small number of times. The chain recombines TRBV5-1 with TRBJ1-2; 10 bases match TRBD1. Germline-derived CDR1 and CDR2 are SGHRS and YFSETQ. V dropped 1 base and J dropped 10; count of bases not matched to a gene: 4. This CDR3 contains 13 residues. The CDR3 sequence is CASSLSGTGAYTF. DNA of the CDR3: TGCGCCAGCAGCTTGTCTGGGACAGGGGCCTACACCTTC.

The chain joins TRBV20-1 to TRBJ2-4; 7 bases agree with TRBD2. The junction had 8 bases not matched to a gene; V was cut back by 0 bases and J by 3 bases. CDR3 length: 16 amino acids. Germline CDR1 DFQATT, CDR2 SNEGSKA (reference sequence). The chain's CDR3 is CSARDPDASGKNIQYF. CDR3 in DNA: TGCAGTGCTAGAGATCCGGACGCTAGCGGCAAAAACATTCAGTACTTC.

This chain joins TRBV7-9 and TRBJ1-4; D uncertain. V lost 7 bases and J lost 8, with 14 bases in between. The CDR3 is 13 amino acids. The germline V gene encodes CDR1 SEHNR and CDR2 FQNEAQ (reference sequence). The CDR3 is CASTPRSSEKLFF. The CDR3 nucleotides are TGTGCCAGCACCCCGCGGAGTTCCGAAAAACTGTTTTTT.

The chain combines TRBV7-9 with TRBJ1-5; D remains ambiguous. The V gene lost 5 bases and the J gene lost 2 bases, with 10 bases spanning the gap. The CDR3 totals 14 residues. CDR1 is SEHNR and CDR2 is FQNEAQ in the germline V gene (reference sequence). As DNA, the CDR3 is TGTGCCAGCAGCCTCGGGGAGGGCAATCAGCCCCAGCATTTT. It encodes CASSLGEGNQPQHF.

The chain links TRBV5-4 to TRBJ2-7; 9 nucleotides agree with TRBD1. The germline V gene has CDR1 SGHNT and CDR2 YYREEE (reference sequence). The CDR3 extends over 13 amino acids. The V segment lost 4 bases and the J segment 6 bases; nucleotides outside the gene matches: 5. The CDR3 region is CASSGRDRAEQYF. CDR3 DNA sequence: TGTGCCAGCAGCGGGAGGGACAGGGCCGAGCAGTACTTC.

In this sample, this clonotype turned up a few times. CDR3 coding DNA: TGTGCCAGCAGCTTAATACAGCAAGAGACCCAGTACTTC. Translation gives CASSLIQQETQYF. The chain joins TRBV7-2 to TRBJ2-5, with no clear D. Deletions cut 2 bases from V and 2 bases from J, with 6 bases between. Germline CDR1 SGHTA, CDR2 FQGNSA. The CDR3 totals 13 residues.

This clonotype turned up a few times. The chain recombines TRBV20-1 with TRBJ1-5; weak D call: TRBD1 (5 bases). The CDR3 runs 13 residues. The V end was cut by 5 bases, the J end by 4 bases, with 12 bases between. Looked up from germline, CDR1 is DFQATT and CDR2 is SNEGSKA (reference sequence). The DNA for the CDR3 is TGCAGTGCTCGCCGGGACTCTAATCAGCCCCAGCATTTT. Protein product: CSARRDSNQPQHF.

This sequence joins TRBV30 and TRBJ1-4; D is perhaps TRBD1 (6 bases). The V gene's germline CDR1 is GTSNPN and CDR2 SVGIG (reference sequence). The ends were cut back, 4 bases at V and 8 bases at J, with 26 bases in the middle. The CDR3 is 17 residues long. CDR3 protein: CAWTPETGLSWGEKLFF. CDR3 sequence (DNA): TGTGCCTGGACCCCCGAGACAGGATTATCATGGGGAGAAAAACTGTTTTTT.